The source of this TCR beta chain is a study of cytomegalovirus exposure and HLA in healthy donors. Use of 60 Vbeta and 13 Jbeta primers characterized the PCR. The method was immunoSEQ multiplex PCR; TCRdb's version includes in-frame clones alone and lacks a portion of them. Of around 150,000 clones listed, 80% are singletons. Trimming at V came to 0 bases and at J to 8 bases, leaving 10 bases not matched to a gene. The germline V gene encodes CDR1 SGDLS and CDR2 YYNGEE. This CDR3 has 15 amino acids. The rearrangement links TRBV9 to TRBJ1-2; 7 positions match TRBD1. Sequenced input: PBMCs. The receptor's source is a young man in good health. CDR3 sequence reads: CASSVEPPTGTGYTF. The CDR3 nucleotides are TGTGCCAGCAGCGTAGAGCCCCCGACAGGGACGGGCTACACCTTC.